This is a list of T cell receptor beta chains from one sample in a study of neoadjuvant anti-PD-1 for oral cavity cancer. The repertoire was sequenced with immunoSEQ multiplex PCR; TCRdb's copy has only in-frame clones and lacks some. Seen here are about 42,000 clones, 77% observed once, and the top ten hold 4% to 5.5%. The sample was PBMCs, taken after nivolumab (anti-PD-1) treatment. The receptors stem from a person aged 40-85 years with oral cavity squamous cell carcinoma. CDR3s include the opening cysteine and the closing phenylalanine or tryptophan. D genes are given only for firm matches. Clone size is shown for a subset of rows, as once, few, many or a class of expanded clone.

d_call	j_call	clone_size	v_call	cdr3_aa
-	TRBJ2-1	few	TRBV11-2	CASSLGRGNEQFF
-	TRBJ2-3	-	TRBV7-3	CASSLRETDTQYF
TRBD1	TRBJ2-2	-	TRBV18	CASSPPRTGMTGELFF
TRBD1	TRBJ1-6	-	TRBV5-1	CASSPRQGPSPLHF
-	TRBJ2-4	-	TRBV10-1	CASSDGGGGVQNIQYF
-	TRBJ2-2	-	TRBV5-1	CASSLQTNTGELFF
TRBD2	TRBJ2-7	-	TRBV5-5	CASRLAGGYSYEQYF
-	TRBJ1-5	-	TRBV7-8	CASSLRGSGNQPQHF
TRBD2	TRBJ2-2	-	TRBV7-6	CASSVAGVNTGELFF
TRBD1	TRBJ1-1	-	TRBV6-5	CASSPGTGGWGAFF
-	TRBJ1-5	-	TRBV4-1	CASSQDIGVHSNQPQHF
TRBD2	TRBJ2-1	-	TRBV7-9	CASSYVPGLAANEQFF
TRBD1	TRBJ1-2	few	TRBV2	CASVVNRGQNYGYTF
TRBD2	TRBJ2-2	-	TRBV5-4	CASSHSGRHTGELFF
TRBD2	TRBJ2-5	-	TRBV19	CASRIGQRGGEETQYF
-	TRBJ1-2	once	TRBV6-6	CASSYETGYNYGYTF
TRBD1	TRBJ2-7	-	TRBV7-8	CASSLGTGGTYEQYF
TRBD1	TRBJ2-7	-	TRBV4-1	CASSAQGMDEQYF
-	TRBJ1-6	-	TRBV28	CASSLTEYNSPLHF
-	TRBJ1-6	-	TRBV6-1	CASKPSSGVITLHF
TRBD1	TRBJ1-4	-	TRBV19	CASSMGQGINEKLFF
TRBD2	TRBJ2-1	-	TRBV10-2	CASSEWLAGYYNEQFF
-	TRBJ1-1	-	TRBV5-1	CASSLGRENTEAFF
-	TRBJ2-5	-	TRBV10-3	CAISERPGGETQYF
-	TRBJ1-2	-	TRBV6-5	CASSSGLLRNYGYTF
-	TRBJ1-5	-	TRBV19	CASSIRVGQPQHF
-	TRBJ2-2	-	TRBV10-1	CASSEAAATGELFF
TRBD1	TRBJ1-1	-	TRBV7-6	CASSPRTGEGPEAFF
-	TRBJ1-3	few	TRBV9	CASSHSRLTALGNTIYF
-	TRBJ2-7	-	TRBV19	CASSKRDGSYEQYF
-	TRBJ2-7	-	TRBV5-6	CASSLGARHYEQYF
TRBD2	TRBJ2-7	few	TRBV5-1	CASSWATSGGIGEQYF
-	TRBJ1-4	-	TRBV6-1	CASSETATNEKLFF
-	TRBJ2-7	-	TRBV27	CASSLEESAEQYF
-	TRBJ1-4	once	TRBV7-9	CASSFPASNEKLFF
-	TRBJ1-4	-	TRBV5-6	CASSWGGINEKLFF
-	TRBJ1-1	-	TRBV6-1	CASAFDRNTEAFF
-	TRBJ1-2	-	TRBV28	CAGRRGGSYGYTF
-	TRBJ2-5	few	TRBV11-2	CASSLEGIETQYF
TRBD1	TRBJ1-2	-	TRBV19	CASSMVGQGGGYGYTF
TRBD1	TRBJ2-7	few	TRBV5-1	CASSFYRGEQYF
-	TRBJ1-1	-	TRBV6-1	CASRKEVNTEAFF
-	TRBJ1-1	-	TRBV29-1	CSVQRTEAFF
TRBD1	TRBJ1-5	-	TRBV19	CASSERRQGSNQPQHF
-	TRBJ1-2	few	TRBV4-2	CASSQDRAGLYGYTF
-	TRBJ1-2	once	TRBV6-1	CASSVGRQSYGYTF
-	TRBJ2-7	-	TRBV29-1	CSARGGGSYEQYF
-	TRBJ1-1	-	TRBV15	CATSFVRAREAFF
-	TRBJ2-5	-	TRBV7-9	CASRSGSQETQYF
TRBD1	TRBJ1-1	-	TRBV7-9	CASSRGQAEAFF
-	TRBJ2-2	-	TRBV9	CASGPPNTGELFF
-	TRBJ1-2	medium-sized	TRBV7-9	CASSLASGWGYTF
TRBD2	TRBJ2-3	-	TRBV2	CASSAQRGIPQPGTDTQYF
-	TRBJ2-2	once	TRBV28	CASSFYPNTGELFF
TRBD1	TRBJ2-7	once	TRBV5-6	CASSSQGGLNYEQYF
-	TRBJ1-6	-	TRBV6-1	CASSDSTSPLHF
TRBD1	TRBJ1-6	few	TRBV6-1	CASTRTGGGGALHF